This is a list of T cell receptor beta chains from one sample in a study of CD8+ T cells in alopecia areata. Profiling relied on immunoSEQ multiplex PCR, and the TCRdb table lists in-frame clones only, not all of them. Here the sample spans about 270,000 clones, 60% being singletons. The source material was CD4+ T cells sorted from blood, sampled around week 54, from a patient treated with tofacitinib. These receptors came from a human donor with alopecia areata. Each CDR3 is given with its conserved first and last residue. Each record gives: D gene, V gene, J gene, clone size, CDR3 protein, CDR3 DNA. D genes are given only for firm matches. Part of the rows lack a size; the others show once, few, many or a class for expanded clones.

>.|TRBV4-2|TRBJ2-7|.
CASSQDGQGLSSYEQYF
TGTGCCAGCAGCCAAGATGGGCAAGGACTGAGCTCCTACGAGCAGTACTTC
>TRBD1|TRBV5-1|TRBJ2-3|.
CASSEGQGAQYF
TGCGCCAGCAGCGAGGGACAGGGAGCGCAGTATTTT
>.|TRBV29-1|TRBJ1-1|.
CSVAPGTEAFF
TGCAGCGTTGCCCCAGGCACTGAAGCTTTCTTT
>.|TRBV6-1|TRBJ2-2|.
CASSWTLGNTGELFF
TGTGCCAGCAGCTGGACTCTAGGGAACACCGGGGAGCTGTTTTTT
>TRBD1|TRBV4-1|TRBJ2-3|.
CASSIRTGPSTDTQYF
TGCGCCAGCAGCATTAGGACAGGCCCTAGCACAGATACGCAGTATTTT
>.|TRBV29-1|TRBJ1-2|.
CSVVVNYGYTF
TGCAGCGTTGTAGTGAACTATGGCTACACCTTC
>.|TRBV4-3|TRBJ2-1|few
CASSQDPRDTYNEQFF
TGCGCCAGCAGCCAAGACCCCCGGGATACCTACAATGAGCAGTTCTTC
>TRBD1|TRBV2|TRBJ2-1|.
CASSVYRGNEQFF
TGTGCCAGCAGTGTTTACAGGGGCAATGAGCAGTTCTTC
>.|TRBV2|TRBJ2-3|once
CASSGGGDTQYF
TGTGCCAGCAGTGGCGGCGGAGATACGCAGTATTTT
>TRBD1|TRBV10-3|TRBJ2-5|.
CAIGTVSKTQYF
TGTGCCATAGGGACAGTCTCCAAGACCCAGTACTTC
>TRBD1|TRBV5-6|TRBJ2-6|.
CASSALLTGGATGANVLTF
TGTGCCAGCAGCGCACTCCTGACAGGGGGCGCGACTGGGGCCAACGTCCTGACTTTC
>.|TRBV29-1|TRBJ2-3|.
CSVQFGGLPVDTQYF
TGCAGCGTTCAGTTCGGGGGACTGCCGGTCGATACGCAGTATTTT
>TRBD1|TRBV7-3|TRBJ2-7|.
CASSCDRGRYEQYF
TGTGCCAGCAGCTGCGACAGGGGGCGCTACGAGCAGTACTTC
>TRBD2|TRBV7-2|TRBJ2-3|once
CASSLERGGAQYF
TGTGCCAGCAGCTTAGAACGCGGGGGAGCGCAGTATTTT
>TRBD2|TRBV5-1|TRBJ2-5|.
CASSRSGTRGETQYF
TGCGCCAGCAGCCGATCCGGGACTAGGGGAGAGACCCAGTACTTC
>.|TRBV7-3|TRBJ2-1|.
CASSLNSRGQGEQFF
TGTGCCAGCAGCTTAAATAGTCGGGGGCAGGGTGAGCAGTTCTTC
>.|TRBV5-1|TRBJ2-5|.
CASTRDLQETQYF
TGCGCCAGCACCAGAGACCTTCAAGAGACCCAGTACTTC
>.|TRBV30|TRBJ2-2|.
CAWRALGKATSSGELFF
TGTGCCTGGAGGGCGCTAGGGAAGGCTACGTCTTCCGGGGAGCTGTTTTTT
>.|TRBV29-1|TRBJ1-2|few
CSVPRQGFYGYTF
TGCAGCGTCCCCCGCCAGGGATTCTATGGCTACACCTTC
>TRBD2|TRBV19|TRBJ2-7|few
CASSLSGGYYEQYF
TGTGCCAGTAGTCTCAGCGGGGGATACTACGAGCAGTACTTC
>.|TRBV7-3|TRBJ1-1|.
CASGRAQGEAFF
TGTGCCAGCGGAAGGGCACAGGGTGAAGCTTTCTTT
>.|TRBV10-3|TRBJ1-5|.
CAISPGTGPGQPQHF
TGTGCCATCAGTCCCGGGACGGGCCCAGGTCAGCCCCAGCATTTT
>TRBD2|TRBV4-1|TRBJ2-1|.
CASSQDLGAGLYNEQFF
TGCGCCAGCAGCCAAGATCTAGGAGCGGGGCTCTACAATGAGCAGTTCTTC
>.|TRBV29-1|TRBJ1-2|.
CSAAPGEGYTF
TGCAGCGCTGCCCCCGGGGAGGGCTACACCTTC
>.|TRBV29-1|TRBJ1-4|.
CSVEGGTSEKLLF
TGCAGCGTTGAAGGCGGGACTAGTGAAAAACTGCTTTTT
>TRBD1|TRBV7-8|TRBJ2-7|.
CASSLGQGVFEQYF
TGTGCCAGCAGCTTAGGACAGGGGGTATTTGAGCAGTACTTC
>.|TRBV4-3|TRBJ2-3|.
CASSEAAWGTQYF
TGCGCCAGCAGCGAGGCCGCCTGGGGTACGCAGTATTTT
>.|TRBV7-9|TRBJ2-7|.
CASSLAEAGEQYF
TGTGCCAGCAGCTTAGCGGAGGCGGGGGAGCAGTACTTC
>.|TRBV29-1|TRBJ2-5|few
CSVEQRQETQYF
TGCAGCGTTGAGCAGAGACAAGAGACCCAGTACTTC
>.|TRBV25-1|TRBJ2-6|.
CASSLTVRGVLTF
TGTGCCAGCAGTTTAACAGTCCGTGGGGTCCTGACTTTC
>TRBD1|TRBV10-3|TRBJ1-6|.
CASQGALGNSPLHF
TGTGCCTCTCAGGGGGCGCTTGGGAATTCACCCCTCCACTTT
>.|TRBV7-9|TRBJ2-2|.
CASSFSPGLTGELFF
TGTGCCAGCAGCTTTTCCCCCGGACTCACCGGGGAGCTGTTTTTT
>TRBD1|TRBV27|TRBJ1-2|.
CASSPGGISIYGYTF
TGTGCCAGCAGCCCAGGGGGGATATCCATCTATGGCTACACCTTC
>TRBD1|TRBV5-1|TRBJ2-7|few
CASSIGGTGSYEQYF
TGCGCCAGCAGCATTGGCGGGACAGGATCCTACGAGCAGTACTTC
>.|TRBV29-1|TRBJ1-2|.
CSVDQSYGYTF
TGCAGCGTGGATCAGAGCTATGGCTACACCTTC
>TRBD1|TRBV29-1|TRBJ2-5|few
CSVIRQGEDETQYF
TGCAGCGTTATTCGACAGGGGGAGGATGAGACCCAGTACTTC
>.|TRBV5-1|TRBJ1-2|.
CASSLESPNYGYTF
TGCGCCAGCAGCTTGGAGTCGCCAAATTATGGCTACACCTTC
>.|TRBV5-4|TRBJ2-3|.
CASSTRGTDTQYF
TGTGCCAGCAGTACGAGGGGGACAGATACGCAGTATTTT
>.|TRBV15|TRBJ1-2|.
CATSRDRTDRGYTF
TGTGCCACCAGCAGAGATCGAACAGACCGCGGCTACACCTTC
>.|TRBV20-1|TRBJ1-2|.
CSARGAGGYTF
TGCAGTGCTAGAGGAGCAGGTGGCTACACCTTC
>.|TRBV7-2|TRBJ2-5|.
CASSLAETQYF
TGTGCCAGCAGCTTAGCAGAGACCCAGTACTTC
>TRBD2|TRBV6-1|TRBJ2-5|.
CASSSGTSLKTQYF
TGTGCCAGCAGTTCCGGGACTAGCTTGAAGACCCAGTACTTC
>.|TRBV30|TRBJ2-3|.
CAWSVQAAFYTDTQYF
TGTGCCTGGAGTGTACAGGCAGCCTTCTACACAGATACGCAGTATTTT
>.|TRBV6-5|TRBJ1-2|.
CASSYSRINYGYTF
TGTGCCAGCAGTTACTCCAGGATTAACTATGGCTACACCTTC
>TRBD1|TRBV30|TRBJ2-7|.
CAWNSFGQGENEQYF
TGTGCCTGGAACAGCTTCGGACAGGGGGAGAACGAGCAGTACTTC
>.|TRBV7-2|TRBJ1-5|few
CASSLGRTPGGQHF
TGTGCCAGCAGCTTAGGTCGGACTCCTGGGGGCCAGCATTTT
>.|TRBV2|TRBJ1-1|.
CASRRTREVTEAFF
TGTGCCAGCAGAAGAACTCGGGAAGTGACTGAAGCTTTCTTT
>.|TRBV7-2|TRBJ1-5|.
CASSPQDGMGQPQHF
TGTGCCAGCAGCCCCCAGGACGGTATGGGCCAGCCCCAGCATTTT
>TRBD2|TRBV6-1|TRBJ2-5|.
CASSAALAGAGETQYF
TGTGCCAGCAGTGCCGCACTAGCGGGGGCGGGAGAGACCCAGTACTTC
>.|TRBV6-5|TRBJ2-7|.
CASSFSRRGEYEQYF
TGTGCCAGCAGTTTCTCTCGCAGGGGAGAGTACGAGCAGTACTTC
>TRBD1|TRBV30|TRBJ1-1|few
CAWSVLQGENEAFF
TGTGCCTGGAGTGTACTACAGGGGGAGAATGAAGCTTTCTTT
>.|TRBV29-1|TRBJ2-2|.
CSDQGGMNTGELFF
TGCAGTGATCAGGGCGGCATGAACACCGGGGAGCTGTTTTTT
>.|TRBV30|TRBJ2-2|.
CAWSVSLTGELFF
TGTGCCTGGAGTGTATCGCTCACCGGGGAGCTGTTTTTT